The present entry profiles one TCR beta chain with its context. The data belong to a study of blood T cell repertoires in COVID-19. Study context: PBMCs, B-cell-depleted T cells, or T cells were the source of the cDNA or gDNA that made up the material.

Study processing details: From reference gene primer amplification, estimates of nucleated cell counts were derived. Method: immunoSEQ multiplex PCR; TCRdb's copy keeps in-frame clones and lacks some. V and J calls and clone size are copied from that table; D and trimming were computed from the DNA. This table has approximately 280,000 clones, around 88% appearing once. Germline loops: CDR1 SGHTA, CDR2 FQGNSA. J gave up 3 bases and V 4 bases, and 2 bases lay outside the gene matches. The CDR3 contains 14 residues. This receptor was taken from a woman aged 30 to 39 who had recovered from COVID-19. The chain employs TRBV7-2 and TRBJ2-2; TRBD1 matches 7 bases. Sequenced: peripheral blood. CDR3 amino acids: CASSWQGDTGELFF. DNA for the CDR3: TGTGCCAGCAGCTGGCAGGGGGACACCGGGGAGCTGTTTTTT.